Following are 18 T cell receptor beta chains from one sample sequenced in a study of cytomegalovirus exposure and HLA in healthy donors. The PCR had 60 Vbeta and 13 Jbeta primers. Generated by immunoSEQ multiplex PCR, the TCRdb table keeps only in-frame clones and is missing some. The sample carries over 150,000 clones, approximately 79% recorded once. The material sequenced was PBMCs. The receptors were gathered from a man aged 40-50 years in good health and CMV-seronegative.

The V gene is TRBV5-1, the J gene TRBJ1-1; 9 bases map to TRBD1. After removal of 3 bases from V and 1 base from J, the junction contained 13 bases not matched to a gene. The CDR3 has 18 residues. The germline CDR1 and CDR2 sequences are SGHRS and YFSETQ. CDR3 in DNA: TGCGCCAGCAGCTCAGGACAGGGGTCCCATAGTACGAACACTGAAGCTTTCTTT. Protein sequence: CASSSGQGSHSTNTEAFF.

This clone appeared once. One end of the junction fails to match germline, which may point to a read error. This sequence joins TRBV7-9 and TRBJ2-7; TRBD2 aligns across 10 bases. Germline V CDR1 and CDR2: SEHNR, FQNEAQ (reference sequence). The CDR3 spans 16 residues. Here the CDR3 DNA reads TGTTCCAGCAGCTTAGTAGGGGTAGCGGGGGGCTACGAGCAGTACTTC. Protein: CSSSLVGVAGGYEQYF.

V usage is TRBV7-3 and J usage is TRBJ1-2; TRBD1 matches at 7 bases. This CDR3 is built from 15 residues. The J segment lost 8 bases and the V segment lost 2 bases, leaving 11 bases of the junction unmatched. Germline CDR1 reads SGHTA; CDR2 reads FQGTGA. This CDR3 is CASSLSPRGDQGYTF. The CDR3 nucleotides read TGTGCCAGCAGCTTATCTCCCAGGGGGGATCAGGGCTACACCTTC. The whole variable domain, remainder taken from reference TRBV7-3 and TRBJ1-2, is GAGVSQTPSNKVTEKGKYVELRCDPISGHTALYWYRQSLGQGPEFLIYFQGTGAADDSGLPNDRFFAVRPEGSVSTLKIQRTERGDSAVYLCASSLSPRGDQGYTFGSGTRLTVV.

V and J are TRBV2 and TRBJ2-2; D unclear. Deletions cut 4 bases from V and 1 base from J, with 13 bases between. The CDR3 has 16 amino acids. The germline CDR1 and CDR2 sequences are SNHLY and FYNNEI. The CDR3 nucleotides are TGTGCCAGCAGTGTACTCCCACCTAAGAACACCGGGGAGCTGTTTTTT. Protein: CASSVLPPKNTGELFF.

J is TRBJ1-1 and V is TRBV28; 8 bases align to TRBD1. After removal of 5 bases from V and 8 bases from J, the junction contained 4 bases not matched to a gene. The CDR3 totals 12 residues. Germline CDR1 MDHEN, CDR2 SYDVKM. CDR3 loop: CASSLRDREAFF. CDR3 bases: TGTGCCAGCAGTCTGAGGGACAGGGAAGCTTTCTTT.

The sample holds one count of this clone. The chain joins TRBV28 to TRBJ1-5; TRBD1 might be the D (6 bases). The germline CDR1 and CDR2 sequences are MDHEN and SYDVKM. This CDR3 is 14 amino acids long. Trimming removed 6 bases at V and 7 bases at J, with 16 bases between. Here the CDR3 reads CASRAGGERQPQHF. CDR3 sequence (DNA): TGTGCCAGCAGGGCGGGGGGCGAGCGGCAGCCCCAGCATTTT.

This clone appeared a single time. This chain links TRBV5-1 with TRBJ2-3, with TRBD2 identical over 8 bases. CDR3 length equals 15 residues. V dropped 4 bases and J dropped 4; count of bases not matched to a gene: 8. The germline gives CDR1 SGHRS, CDR2 YFSETQ. In nucleotides, the CDR3 is TGCGCCAGCAGCCCGAGGGTTAGCGGGGCAGATACGCAGTATTTT. Translated, it gives CASSPRVSGADTQYF. Supplemented by reference TRBV5-1 and TRBJ2-3, the full variable domain reads KAGVTQTPRYLIKTRGQQVTLSCSPISGHRSVSWYQQTPGQGLQFLFEYFSETQRNKGNFPGRFSGRQFSNSRSEMNVSTLELGDSALYLCASSPRVSGADTQYFGPGTRLTVL.

The gene calls are TRBV7-8 and TRBJ1-2, with 7 bases that match TRBD1. Per germline, CDR1 SGHVS and CDR2 FQNEAQ. With V trimmed by 6 bases and J by 7 bases, 8 bases remained unmatched. The CDR3 is made up of 13 amino acids. In DNA form, the CDR3 reads TGTGCCAGCAGTCCTACAGGGGATGGTGGCTACACCTTC. Translating gives CASSPTGDGGYTF.

This chain links TRBV9 with TRBJ1-1; D is undetermined. This CDR3 region has 14 residues. Trimming removed 3 bases at V and 5 bases at J, with 14 bases between. Germline V gene data show CDR1 as SGDLS and CDR2 as YYNGEE. In DNA, the CDR3 is TGTGCCAGCAGCGCCCGGGTCGCGGGTACTGAAGCTTTCTTT. As protein: CASSARVAGTEAFF.

The V and J genes are TRBV29-1 and TRBJ2-1; 8 nucleotides align to TRBD1. From germline, CDR1 is SQVTM and CDR2 ANQGSEA. V gave up 1 base and J gave up 7 bases; unmatched junction bases: 12. The CDR3 is 16 residues long. The chain's CDR3 is CSVEGQDRGNLNEQFF. Here the CDR3 DNA reads TGCAGCGTTGAAGGCCAAGACAGGGGTAACCTAAATGAGCAGTTCTTC.

In nucleotides, the CDR3 is TGCGCCAGCAGCCAAGAGGAGAGAGGGGGTAGCTCCTACGAGCAGTACTTC. Its translation is CASSQEERGGSSYEQYF. The J gene is TRBJ2-7, the V gene TRBV4-1, with a weak D call TRBD1 (6 bases). Trimming removed 0 bases at V and 0 bases at J, with 15 bases between. Germline V gene data show CDR1 as MGHRA and CDR2 as YSYEKL. The CDR3 is 17 amino acids.

The chain uses TRBV13 and TRBJ1-5; D gene unclear. Germline lookup yields CDR1 PRHDT and CDR2 FYEKMQ (reference sequence). V gave up 8 bases and J gave up 1 base, with 6 bases separating them. The CDR3 is 12 residues long. CDR3 sequence (DNA): TGTGCCAGCTCACAGAGCAATCAGCCCCAGCATTTT. It is translated as CASSQSNQPQHF. Full variable domain (remainder filled in from reference TRBV13 and TRBJ1-5): AAGVIQSPRHLIKEKRETATLKCYPIPRHDTVYWYQQGPGQDPQFLISFYEKMQSDKGSIPDRFSAQQFSDYHSELNMSSLELGDSALYFCASSQSNQPQHFGDGTRLSIL.

The chain has TRBV27 and TRBJ1-5; no clear D gene. Trimming stripped 2 bases from V and 5 bases from J, with 10 bases between. CDR1 is MNHEY, CDR2 SMNVEV, per germline (reference sequence). The CDR3 loop spans 14 amino acids. The CDR3 here is CASSLLGRDQPQHF. Here the CDR3 DNA reads TGTGCCAGCAGTTTACTGGGGAGGGATCAGCCCCAGCATTTT.

This rearrangement joins TRBV7-2 to TRBJ2-3; D gene uncertain. Trimming removed 3 bases from V and 2 bases from J, with 3 bases in between. The CDR3 has 12 residues. The germline gives CDR1 SGHTA, CDR2 FQGNSA. In DNA form, the CDR3 reads TGTGCCAGCAGCTTTTACACAGATACGCAGTATTTT. It codes for CASSFYTDTQYF.

This chain uses TRBV6-1 with TRBJ2-3; 13 bases line up with TRBD2. The junction had 3 bases not matched to a gene; V was cut back by 5 bases and J by 4 bases. Germline CDR1 is MNHNS and CDR2 is SASEGT. The CDR3 extends over 15 amino acids. In DNA, the CDR3 is TGTGCCAGCAGTACTAGCGGGGGGGCTCCAGATACGCAGTATTTT. This gives the protein CASSTSGGAPDTQYF.

The sample holds a few counts of this clone. In DNA, the CDR3 is TGTGCCAGCAGTGAAGGGACAGGGGGCGTAGAAAAACTGTTTTTT. Translation gives CASSEGTGGVEKLFF. The V gene is TRBV6-1, the J gene TRBJ1-4; 11 nucleotides align to TRBD1. V lost 1 base to trimming and J lost 8 bases; unmatched junction nucleotides: 3. CDR3 length equals 15 residues. Germline values: CDR1 MNHNS, CDR2 SASEGT.

This clone was observed once. The V gene is TRBV2, the J gene TRBJ2-5, with a weak D call TRBD1 (6 bases). V dropped 10 bases and J dropped 2 bases, with 32 bases sitting between them. CDR1 and CDR2 (germline): SNHLY, FYNNEI. CDR3 size: 19 residues. The CDR3 protein is CATWQPPGQRYWGQETQYF. CDR3 DNA: TGTGCCACCTGGCAGCCTCCGGGACAACGATACTGGGGGCAAGAGACCCAGTACTTC.

The chain employs TRBV11-3 and TRBJ1-5, with 10 bases identical to TRBD1. V dropped 3 bases and J dropped 0; count of bases not matched to a gene: 11. Looked up from germline, CDR1 is SGHNT and CDR2 is YENEEA. The CDR3 covers 19 residues. Written as DNA, the CDR3 is TGTGCCAGCAGCTTCTGGGACCGGGACAGGGGAATTAGCAATCAGCCCCAGCATTTT. As protein: CASSFWDRDRGISNQPQHF.